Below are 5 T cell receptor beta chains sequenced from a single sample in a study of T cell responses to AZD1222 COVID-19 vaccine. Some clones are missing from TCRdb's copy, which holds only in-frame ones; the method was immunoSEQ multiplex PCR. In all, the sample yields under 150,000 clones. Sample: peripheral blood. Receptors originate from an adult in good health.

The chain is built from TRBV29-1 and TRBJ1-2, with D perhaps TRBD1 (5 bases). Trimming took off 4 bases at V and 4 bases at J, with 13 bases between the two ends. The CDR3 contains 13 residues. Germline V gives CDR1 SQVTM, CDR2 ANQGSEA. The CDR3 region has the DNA TGCAGCGTTGGCGGACAAGCTTTCTATGGCTACACCTTC. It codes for CSVGGQAFYGYTF.

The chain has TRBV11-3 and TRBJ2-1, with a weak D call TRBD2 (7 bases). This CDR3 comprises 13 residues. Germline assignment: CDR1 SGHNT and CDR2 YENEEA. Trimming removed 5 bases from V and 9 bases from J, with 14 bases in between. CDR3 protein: CASSPRGATEQFF. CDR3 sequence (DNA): TGTGCCAGCAGCCCCCGGGGGGCTACTGAGCAGTTCTTC.

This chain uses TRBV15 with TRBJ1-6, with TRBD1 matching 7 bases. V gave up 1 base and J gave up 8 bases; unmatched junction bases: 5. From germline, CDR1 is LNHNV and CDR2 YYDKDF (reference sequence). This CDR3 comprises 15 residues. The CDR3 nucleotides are TGTGCCACCAGCAGAGCTAAGACAGGGCATTCACCCCTCCACTTT. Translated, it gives CATSRAKTGHSPLHF.

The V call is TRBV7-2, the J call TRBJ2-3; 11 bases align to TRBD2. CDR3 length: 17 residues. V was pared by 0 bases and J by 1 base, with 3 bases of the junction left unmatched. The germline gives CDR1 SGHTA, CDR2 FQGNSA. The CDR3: CASSLAPGLAGTDTQYF. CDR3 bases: TGTGCCAGCAGCTTAGCGCCGGGACTAGCGGGCACAGATACGCAGTATTTT. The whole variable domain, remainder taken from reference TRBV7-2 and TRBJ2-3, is GAGVSQSPSNKVTEKGKDVELRCDPISGHTALYWYRQSLGQGLEFLIYFQGNSAPDKSGLPSDRFSAERTGGSVSTLTIQRTQQEDSAVYLCASSLAPGLAGTDTQYFGPGTRLTVL.

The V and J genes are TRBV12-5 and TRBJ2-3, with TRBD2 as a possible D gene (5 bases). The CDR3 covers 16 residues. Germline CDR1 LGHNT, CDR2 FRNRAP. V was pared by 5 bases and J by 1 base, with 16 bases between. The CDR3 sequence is CASGRETGYGTDTQYF. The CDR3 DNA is TGTGCTAGTGGTCGAGAGACGGGATACGGCACAGATACGCAGTATTTT.